Presented here are 19 T cell receptor beta chains from one specimen sequenced in a study of cytomegalovirus exposure and HLA in healthy donors. The PCR was carried out with 60 Vbeta primers and 13 Jbeta primers. Repertoires were generated with immunoSEQ multiplex PCR, while TCRdb's copy carries only in-frame clones and drops some. The profile shows more than 85,000 clones, 86% of them singletons. The sample consisted of PBMCs. The receptors were sampled from a man aged 35-49 years in good health and CMV-seronegative.

This rearrangement joins TRBV5-4 to TRBJ1-1; D perhaps matches TRBD1 (5 bases). The CDR3 extends over 18 amino acids. Germline V lookup: CDR1 SGHNT, CDR2 YYREEE (reference sequence). V lost 3 bases to trimming and J lost 3 bases, with 24 bases between them. The CDR3 is CASSSSMGRRREDTEAFF. In DNA form, the CDR3 reads TGTGCCAGCAGCTCGTCCATGGGGCGCCGACGGGAGGACACTGAAGCTTTCTTT.

In this sample, this clone turned up a few times. The chain combines TRBV27 with TRBJ2-5, with D possibly being TRBD1 (6 bases). CDR3 length: 14 amino acids. Germline V gene lookup returns CDR1 MNHEY and CDR2 SMNVEV (reference sequence). V was pared by 5 bases and J by 0 bases, with 10 bases between. The CDR3 DNA reads TGTGCCAGCAGTCCTACAGGGTACCAAGAGACCCAGTACTTC. Its protein product is CASSPTGYQETQYF.

The J gene is TRBJ2-2, the V gene TRBV2; no clear D. V lost 6 bases and J 2 bases, leaving 4 bases between the germline ends. The CDR3 length is 12 residues. Germline V CDR1 and CDR2: SNHLY, FYNNEI. CDR3 protein: CASRLNTGELFF. The CDR3 DNA reads as TGTGCCAGCAGACTCAACACCGGGGAGCTGTTTTTT.

The chain carries TRBV7-9 and TRBJ1-1, with D uncertain. This CDR3 spans 11 amino acids. CDR1 SEHNR and CDR2 FQNEAQ come from the germline V gene (reference sequence). V was clipped by 6 bases and J by 6 bases, with 8 bases between them. The CDR3 bases are TGTGCCAGCAGACGAGAGGCTGAAGCTTTCTTT. Translating it yields CASRREAEAFF. Complete variable domain (other parts from reference TRBV7-9 and TRBJ1-1): DTGVSQNPRHKITKRGQNVTFRCDPISEHNRLYWYRQTLGQGPEFLTYFQNEAQLEKSRLLSDRFSAERPKGSFSTLEIQRTEQGDSAMYLCASRREAEAFFGQGTRLTVV.

The chain combines TRBV11-2 with TRBJ2-7, with TRBD1 matching over 7 bases. CDR3 size: 14 residues. The V gene end was trimmed by 7 bases and the J gene end by 0 bases; junction bases not matched to a gene: 6. The germline V gene encodes CDR1 SGHAT and CDR2 FQNNGV. CDR3 in DNA: TGTGCCAGCATCCCGGGACAGAACTCCTACGAGCAGTACTTC. Translating gives CASIPGQNSYEQYF.

The chain joins TRBV7-2 to TRBJ2-7, with TRBD1 matching 12 bases. This CDR3 comprises 14 residues. J gave up 6 bases and V 3 bases, and 3 bases lay outside the gene matches. Germline values: CDR1 SGHTA, CDR2 FQGNSA. CDR3 region: CASSFGTGGREQYF. The CDR3 region has the DNA TGTGCCAGCAGCTTTGGGACAGGGGGCCGCGAGCAGTACTTC.

V is TRBV9 and J is TRBJ1-5, with 8 bases that match TRBD1. Germline loops: CDR1 SGDLS, CDR2 YYNGEE. With 3 bases clipped from V and 5 bases from J, the junction kept 4 bases outside the gene matches. There are 14 residues in the CDR3. As DNA, the CDR3 is TGTGCCAGCAGCGCGATGGACAGGGATCAGCCCCAGCATTTT. It is translated as CASSAMDRDQPQHF.

The chain joins TRBV5-1 to TRBJ1-2; D ambiguous. V lost 1 base to trimming and J lost 6 bases, with 13 bases between them. CDR1 is SGHRS and CDR2 is YFSETQ in the germline V gene. The CDR3 has 14 residues. CDR3 in amino acids: CASSLRPGYDGYTF. As DNA, the CDR3 is TGCGCCAGCAGCTTGAGACCGGGGTACGATGGCTACACCTTC.

The chain combines TRBV7-9 with TRBJ1-2; the D gene is possibly TRBD1 (5 bases). Germline lookup yields CDR1 SEHNR and CDR2 FQNEAQ (reference sequence). V lost 6 bases, J lost 0 bases, and 8 bases lay in between. The CDR3 consists of 13 residues. CDR3 residues: CASSQGTNYGYTF. Written as DNA, the CDR3 is TGTGCCAGCAGTCAGGGAACTAACTATGGCTACACCTTC.

The V and J genes are TRBV2 and TRBJ1-5; D is uncertain. The CDR3 is 15 amino acids. V was clipped by 6 bases and J by 2 bases, with 14 bases between them. Germline lookup yields CDR1 SNHLY and CDR2 FYNNEI. This CDR3 reads CASSPERDGNQPQHF. The CDR3 DNA is TGTGCCAGCAGCCCCGAGAGGGATGGCAATCAGCCCCAGCATTTT.

CDR3 loop: CAISGTSGETNTGELFF. The DNA of the CDR3 is TGTGCCATCAGTGGGACTAGCGGAGAGACGAACACCGGGGAGCTGTTTTTT. V gene TRBV10-3 combines with J gene TRBJ2-2, with 10 bases fitting TRBD2. With V trimmed by 4 bases and J by 0 bases, 5 bases remained unmatched. The V gene's germline CDR1 is ENHRY and CDR2 SYGVKD. The CDR3 is 17 residues long.

This clone was picked up one time. V is TRBV28 and J is TRBJ1-5, with D tentatively TRBD1 (6 bases). The germline gives CDR1 MDHEN, CDR2 SYDVKM. The V and J ends lost 2 bases and 6 bases respectively, with 17 bases between them. The CDR3 consists of 16 residues. In DNA, the CDR3 is TGTGCCAGCAGTTTACATACAGGGAGCCGGGGTCAGCCCCAGCATTTT. It specifies CASSLHTGSRGQPQHF.

On this clone: The CDR3 does not close with the conserved phenylalanine or tryptophan, likely indicating a read error. CDR3 protein: CASSHDRTAVRQPQHV. The CDR3 DNA is TGTGCCAGCAGTCACGACAGGACGGCTGTGAGGCAGCCCCAGCATGTT. The rearrangement links TRBV6-6 to TRBJ1-5; the D gene is possibly TRBD1 (6 bases). Germline CDR1 reads MNHNY; CDR2 reads SVGAGI (reference sequence). With 5 bases removed from V and 7 bases from J, the gap between germline ends came to 21 bases. There are 16 residues in the CDR3.

The V and J genes are TRBV25-1 and TRBJ1-6; 10 positions match TRBD1. The CDR3 totals 18 residues. V shed 1 base, J shed 7 bases, and the junction held 10 bases outside the gene matches. In germline, CDR1 is MGHDK, CDR2 SYGVNS. CDR3 loop: CASSEWGDRGRSNSPLHF. The CDR3 DNA reads TGTGCCAGCAGTGAATGGGGTGACAGGGGGCGTTCAAATTCACCCCTCCACTTT.

The sample holds a few counts of this clone. V usage is TRBV7-7 and J usage is TRBJ2-5, with a tentative D call TRBD1 (6 bases). CDR3 length: 16 amino acids. V was pared by 1 base and J by 1 base, with 13 bases between. Germline V gene data show CDR1 as SSHAT and CDR2 as FNYEAQ (reference sequence). CDR3: CASSLGVGAFQETQYF. CDR3 DNA sequence: TGTGCCAGCAGCTTAGGGGTGGGGGCGTTCCAAGAGACCCAGTACTTC.

DNA of the CDR3: TGCGCCAGCAGCTTGGGACAGTCGGCGACGGAGACCCAGTACTTC. This gives the protein CASSLGQSATETQYF. The chain uses TRBV5-1 and TRBJ2-5; perhaps TRBD1 as D (5 bases). The CDR3 extends over 15 amino acids. Trimming pared 0 bases from V and 5 bases from J, leaving 14 bases between. Per the germline V gene, CDR1 is SGHRS and CDR2 is YFSETQ.

This rearrangement joins TRBV30 to TRBJ1-6; D possibly corresponds to TRBD1 (5 bases). The CDR3 sequence is 13 residues long. Trimming shortened V by 1 base and J by 10 bases, and 11 bases separated the two germline ends. From germline, CDR1 is GTSNPN and CDR2 SVGIG (reference sequence). CDR3 bases: TGTGCCTGGAGTGAGTTCAGGGAATCACCCCTCCACTTT. Protein sequence: CAWSEFRESPLHF.

The rearrangement links TRBV5-6 to TRBJ1-6; D is ambiguous. Germline CDR1 and CDR2: SGHDT and YYEEEE. This CDR3 has 17 amino acids. The germline V and J ends were trimmed by 0 bases and 9 bases, with 19 bases remaining between them. The CDR3 region has the DNA TGTGCCAGCAGCTTGGCTAGCAGTACCTACCCTCCTTCACCCCTCCACTTT. This encodes CASSLASSTYPPSPLHF.

The chain couples TRBV7-2 to TRBJ1-1; 7 bases are shared with TRBD1. CDR3 length: 15 amino acids. The ends lost 5 bases at V and 4 bases at J; junction bases unmatched: 10. Germline-derived CDR1 and CDR2 are SGHTA and FQGNSA. The DNA of the CDR3 is TGTGCCAGCAGCCCGACAGGGTTACGGGGCACTGAAGCTTTCTTT. This sequence encodes CASSPTGLRGTEAFF.